These 27 T cell receptor beta chains came from one sample sequenced in a study of cytomegalovirus exposure and HLA in healthy donors. The PCR had 60 Vbeta and 13 Jbeta primers. Data came from immunoSEQ multiplex PCR; TCRdb stores just in-frame clones and leaves some out. The table records 250,000 or so clones, over 90% of them present only once. Sequencing input: PBMCs. The receptor set was obtained from a girl aged 2-10 years in good health and CMV-seronegative.

The rearrangement uses TRBV9 and TRBJ1-4; D not certain. The CDR3 is 17 amino acids. Trimming stripped 2 bases from V and 0 bases from J, with 14 bases between. The germline gives CDR1 SGDLS, CDR2 YYNGEE. CDR3: CASSVSAGLTTNEKLFF. For the CDR3, the DNA is TGTGCCAGCAGCGTTAGTGCCGGACTCACAACTAATGAAAAACTGTTTTTT.

The chain uses TRBV7-2 and TRBJ1-4; 8 bases line up with TRBD1. This CDR3 is built from 15 residues. J lost 9 bases, V lost 5 bases, and 11 bases had no gene match. Per germline, CDR1 SGHTA and CDR2 FQGNSA. The CDR3 loop reads CASSPRRTGMKKLFF. The CDR3 DNA follows: TGTGCCAGCAGCCCCCGCCGGACAGGGATGAAAAAACTGTTTTTT. Full variable domain (outside the CDR3, taken from reference TRBV7-2 and TRBJ1-4): GAGVSQSPSNKVTEKGKDVELRCDPISGHTALYWYRQSLGQGLEFLIYFQGNSAPDKSGLPSDRFSAERTGGSVSTLTIQRTQQEDSAVYLCASSPRRTGMKKLFFGSGTQLSVL.

CDR3 protein: CASSWSGVPYEQYF. The CDR3 nucleotides are TGTGCCAGCAGCTGGAGCGGGGTACCCTACGAGCAGTACTTC. V and J are TRBV11-2 and TRBJ2-7, with TRBD2 identical over 7 bases. CDR3 length: 14 residues. Per germline, CDR1 SGHAT and CDR2 FQNNGV. V was pared by 4 bases and J by 2 bases, with 5 bases of the junction left unmatched.

Of note for this clone: Other DNA variants within this sample encode the same CDR3. The genes are TRBV5-1 and TRBJ2-7; 8 nucleotides line up with TRBD2. CDR3 size: 16 residues. The trim removed 0 bases at V and 2 bases at J, leaving 7 bases unmatched. Germline V CDR1 and CDR2: SGHRS, YFSETQ. The CDR3 DNA reads as TGCGCCAGCAGCTTGGGGGGCGGGGGGAGCACCTACGAGCAGTACTTC. This gives the protein CASSLGGGGSTYEQYF.

The gene calls are TRBV13 and TRBJ1-1, with 7 nucleotides matching TRBD1. The J segment lost 5 bases and the V segment lost 5 bases, leaving 8 bases of the junction unmatched. Germline CDR1 and CDR2: PRHDT and FYEKMQ (reference sequence). The CDR3 is 14 residues long. This chain's CDR3 is CASSPEGARTEAFF. In DNA, the CDR3 is TGTGCCAGCAGCCCCGAGGGGGCGAGAACTGAAGCTTTCTTT.

This clone was observed once. This chain's CDR3 is CASKTKLRTGVRLNTEAFF. CDR3 nucleotides: TGCGCCAGCAAAACCAAATTACGGACAGGGGTACGATTGAACACTGAAGCTTTCTTT. V gene TRBV10-2 combines with J gene TRBJ1-1; TRBD1 matches 9 bases. V shed 7 bases, J shed 0 bases, and the junction held 18 bases outside the gene matches. The length of the CDR3 is 19 residues. Germline assignment: CDR1 WSHSY and CDR2 SAAADI.

The chain recombines TRBV6-1 with TRBJ2-7; tentatively, D is TRBD2 (7 bases). V gave up 11 bases and J gave up 0 bases, with 17 bases separating them. Per germline, CDR1 MNHNS and CDR2 SASEGT. The CDR3 loop spans 14 amino acids. The CDR3 protein is CAGGRDMSSYEQYF. CDR3 nucleotides: TGTGCCGGTGGGAGGGACATGAGCTCCTACGAGCAGTACTTC.

This rearrangement joins TRBV5-4 to TRBJ1-6, with D perhaps TRBD1 (6 bases). CDR3 length: 15 residues. Germline CDR1 SGHNT, CDR2 YYREEE (reference sequence). The ends were cut back, 4 bases at V and 8 bases at J, with 16 bases in the middle. Here the CDR3 reads CASSKQQGRDSPLHF. In DNA, the CDR3 is TGTGCCAGCAGCAAACAACAGGGACGGGATTCACCCCTCCACTTT. The whole variable domain, filled in from reference TRBV5-4 and TRBJ1-6, reads ETGVTQSPTHLIKTRGQQVTLRCSSQSGHNTVSWYQQALGQGPQFIFQYYREEENGRGNFPPRFSGLQFPNYSSELNVNALELDDSALYLCASSKQQGRDSPLHFGNGTRLTVT.

On this clone itself: The sample has other DNA sequences that encode this CDR3 too. This chain links TRBV6-4 with TRBJ2-5, with D possibly TRBD2 on 6 matching bases. Germline CDR1 reads MRHNA; CDR2 reads SNTAGT. This CDR3 has 20 residues. V dropped 2 bases and J dropped 5 bases, with 30 bases sitting between them. CDR3: CASSDHLPRGLAGSQETQYF. CDR3 bases: TGTGCCAGCAGTGACCATCTCCCGAGGGGACTGGCGGGAAGTCAGGAGACCCAGTACTTC.

The chain carries TRBV4-1 and TRBJ2-7, with TRBD1 matching over 10 bases. Germline trimming cut 0 bases from V and 6 bases from J; bases unmatched to any gene: 2. The CDR3 contains 14 residues. Germline V gene sequence: CDR1 MGHRA, CDR2 YSYEKL. For the CDR3, the DNA is TGCGCCAGCAGCCAAGATTGGACAGGGGGCGAGCAGTACTTC. This sequence encodes CASSQDWTGGEQYF.

As concerns this clone: One end of the junction varies from germline; a read error may be responsible. The V and J genes are TRBV6-1 and TRBJ2-7; 7 bases align to TRBD2. The CDR3 has 10 residues. Per germline, CDR1 MNHNS and CDR2 SASEGT. The chain's CDR3 is CASSEAGLEF. The CDR3 DNA is TGTGCCAGCAGTGAAGCTGGACTAGAGTTC.

CDR3 nucleotides: TGTGCCAGCTCACGCGAAGAGACCCAGTACTTC. Its translation is CASSREETQYF. The V and J genes are TRBV18 and TRBJ2-5; D is unclear. The CDR3 consists of 11 residues. Germline assignment: CDR1 KGHSH and CDR2 LQKENI. V gave up 4 bases and J gave up 3 bases, with 3 bases separating them. Full variable domain (missing parts from reference TRBV18 and TRBJ2-5): NAGVMQNPRHLVRRRGQEARLRCSPMKGHSHVYWYRQLPEEGLKFMVYLQKENIIDESGMPKERFSAEFPKEGPSILRIQQVVRGDSAAYFCASSREETQYFGPGTRLLVL.

Only one count was recorded for this clone. The rearrangement uses TRBV28 and TRBJ1-1; 7 nucleotides line up with TRBD1. This CDR3 spans 14 amino acids. Losses at the gene ends were 5 bases for V and 5 bases for J; bases not matched to a gene: 8. The germline gives CDR1 MDHEN, CDR2 SYDVKM. The CDR3 reads CASSPGDSRTEAFF. For the CDR3, the DNA is TGTGCCAGCAGTCCTGGGGACAGCCGTACTGAAGCTTTCTTT.

The J gene is TRBJ1-1, the V gene TRBV6-5; 8 bases match TRBD1. Losses at the gene ends were 2 bases for V and 0 bases for J; bases not matched to a gene: 2. CDR1 is MNHEY, CDR2 SVGAGI, per germline. The CDR3 sequence is 15 residues long. The CDR3, as DNA: TGTGCCAGCAGTTACGGACAGGGTATGAACACTGAAGCTTTCTTT. The encoded protein is CASSYGQGMNTEAFF.

This chain uses TRBV27 with TRBJ1-1, with D perhaps matching TRBD1 (5 bases). The CDR3 has 14 residues. The germline V gene has CDR1 MNHEY and CDR2 SMNVEV (reference sequence). V gave up 7 bases and J gave up 0 bases, with 12 bases separating them. In DNA, the CDR3 is TGTGCCAGCACACCGGGACTGCTGAACACTGAAGCTTTCTTT. It specifies CASTPGLLNTEAFF.

The rearrangement uses TRBV11-2 and TRBJ2-1; 7 bases are a match to TRBD2. This CDR3 comprises 19 residues. CDR1 and CDR2 (germline): SGHAT, FQNNGV. V shed 5 bases, J shed 4 bases, and the junction held 20 bases outside the gene matches. CDR3 amino acids: CASSTKGGNGSSVYNEQFF. CDR3 nucleotide sequence: TGTGCCAGCAGCACCAAGGGAGGGAACGGGAGTAGCGTTTACAATGAGCAGTTCTTC.

The V call is TRBV18, the J call TRBJ2-5; TRBD1 might be the D (6 bases). The J call could be wrong; TRBJ2-7 is a better fit for the DNA end. This CDR3 region has 13 residues. The germline V gene has CDR1 KGHSH and CDR2 LQKENI. The DNA for the CDR3 is TGTGCCAGCTCACCGGACAGCGACTACGAGCAGTACTTC. It encodes CASSPDSDYEQYF.

The chain links TRBV25-1 to TRBJ2-1; TRBD2 is a possible D gene (6 bases). This CDR3 comprises 14 residues. Looked up from germline, CDR1 is MGHDK and CDR2 is SYGVNS. Trimming stripped 3 bases from V and 7 bases from J, with 13 bases between. Here the CDR3 reads CASSDPQAGNEQFF. The CDR3 DNA reads TGTGCCAGCAGTGACCCACAGGCGGGGAATGAGCAGTTCTTC.

V usage is TRBV18 and J usage is TRBJ2-1, with 10 bases matching TRBD2. J gave up 6 bases and V 0 bases, and 2 bases lay outside the gene matches. CDR3 length: 15 amino acids. Per the germline V gene, CDR1 is KGHSH and CDR2 is LQKENI. The CDR3 protein is CASSPPAGGPNEQFF. The CDR3 bases are TGTGCCAGCTCACCACCAGCGGGGGGGCCCAATGAGCAGTTCTTC.

V is TRBV15 and J is TRBJ1-1; D possibly corresponds to TRBD1 (5 bases). In germline, CDR1 is LNHNV, CDR2 YYDKDF (reference sequence). Trimming took 1 base from V and 4 from J, leaving 16 bases between them. The CDR3 is 16 amino acids. The CDR3 region is CATSRVFEGVSTEAFF. CDR3 in DNA: TGTGCCACCAGCAGAGTATTTGAAGGGGTAAGCACTGAAGCTTTCTTT.

The gene calls are TRBV18 and TRBJ2-5, with 7 bases that match TRBD1. The ends lost 6 bases at V and 2 bases at J; junction bases unmatched: 3. The CDR3 sequence is 13 residues long. Germline loops: CDR1 KGHSH, CDR2 LQKENI. The CDR3 nucleotides read TGTGCCAGCTCGCCGGGACAGCAAGAGACCCAGTACTTC. It encodes CASSPGQQETQYF. The whole variable domain, filled in from reference TRBV18 and TRBJ2-5, reads NAGVMQNPRHLVRRRGQEARLRCSPMKGHSHVYWYRQLPEEGLKFMVYLQKENIIDESGMPKERFSAEFPKEGPSILRIQQVVRGDSAAYFCASSPGQQETQYFGPGTRLLVL.

The V gene is TRBV7-9, the J gene TRBJ2-1, with 9 bases fitting TRBD1. Germline-derived CDR1 and CDR2 are SEHNR and FQNEAQ (reference sequence). This CDR3 contains 16 residues. V dropped 5 bases and J dropped 8; count of bases not matched to a gene: 13. CDR3 amino acids: CASSPPQGARQYEQFF. The CDR3 DNA reads as TGTGCCAGCAGCCCCCCACAGGGGGCCCGCCAATATGAGCAGTTCTTC.

The gene calls are TRBV14 and TRBJ1-1, with D possibly TRBD1 on 6 matching bases. Germline V CDR1 and CDR2: SGHDN, FVKESK. Trimming left V 4 bases short and J 5 bases short, with 20 bases between. The CDR3 is 16 residues long. The CDR3, as DNA: TGTGCCAGCAGCCTGTCCCATCGAGGGGGATGGACTGAAGCTTTCTTT. It yields the protein CASSLSHRGGWTEAFF.

The rearrangement links TRBV5-1 to TRBJ1-2; weak D call: TRBD1 (6 bases). Germline V CDR1 and CDR2: SGHRS, YFSETQ. CDR3 size: 14 residues. Trimming left V 4 bases short and J 5 bases short, with 15 bases between. CDR3 DNA: TGCGCCAGCAGCCCCTTCGACAGGACTTATGGCTACACCTTC. It is translated as CASSPFDRTYGYTF.

The V and J genes are TRBV7-9 and TRBJ2-5; 9 bases align to TRBD2. The length of the CDR3 is 15 residues. Trimming at V came to 5 bases and at J to 5 bases, leaving 9 bases not matched to a gene. Germline CDR1 SEHNR, CDR2 FQNEAQ (reference sequence). The CDR3, as DNA: TGTGCCAGCAGCGATCGGACTAGCGAAGGGGAGACCCAGTACTTC. Translation: CASSDRTSEGETQYF.

This chain joins TRBV5-6 and TRBJ1-1; D unclear. V gave up 5 bases and J gave up 8 bases, with 13 bases separating them. This CDR3 contains 12 residues. The germline V gene has CDR1 SGHDT and CDR2 YYEEEE. The CDR3 nucleotides read TGTGCCAGCAGTATCAGCGGGGTCGAAGCTTTCTTT. Protein: CASSISGVEAFF.

This rearrangement joins TRBV12-2 to TRBJ2-6; the table's D call of TRBD2 was not tested on the DNA. TRBV12-2 is marked as a pseudogene. This CDR3 spans 19 amino acids. Here the CDR3 reads CASRLDLGRRSSGANVLTF. DNA of the CDR3: TGTGCAAGTCGCTTAGATCTTGGACGGAGGAGCTCTGGGGCCAACGTCCTGACTTTC.